What follows are 17 T cell receptor beta chains derived from one specimen sequenced in a study of response to subunit inactivated influenza vaccine. TCRdb re-derived calls from the RT-PCR reads in MiXCR, one entry per CDR3 protein. The repertoire includes 610,000 or so distinct CDR3 sequences, 11% to 15% of them detected once, and roughly 10% sits in the top ten. Here the sequenced sample was PBMCs from blood, taken about 13 days after vaccination. The receptors come from a man in his fifties or sixties who received an inactivated influenza vaccine.

This clonotype showed up many times. At one boundary the junction diverges from the germline segment, which might be a read error. The genes are TRBV6-5 and TRBJ2-1; TRBD1 matches at 11 bases. Germline CDR1 and CDR2: MNHEY and SVGAGI. CDR3 length equals 15 residues. The CDR3 region is CASSDSGTGGNEQFF. The CDR3 nucleotides read TGTGCCAGCAGTGACTCCGGGACAGGGGGCAATGAGCAGTTCTTC.

Many counts were recorded for this clonotype. The genes are TRBV7-8 and TRBJ2-5; D is perhaps TRBD2 (5 bases). V was trimmed by 3 bases and J by 1 base, leaving 15 bases between them. This CDR3 has 16 amino acids. Germline CDR1 and CDR2: SGHVS and FQNEAQ. CDR3 in amino acids: CASSLLAGLPQETQYF. The CDR3 DNA reads TGTGCCAGCAGCTTGCTGGCAGGACTCCCCCAAGAGACCCAGTACTTC.

This clonotype showed up just a few times. The J gene is TRBJ2-1, the V gene TRBV3-1, with TRBD1 as a possible D gene (6 bases). This CDR3 spans 12 amino acids. The V and J ends lost 0 bases and 15 bases respectively, with 12 bases between them. The V gene's germline CDR1 is LGHDT and CDR2 YNNKEL (reference sequence). CDR3 protein: CASSQDGGSRFF. In DNA, the CDR3 is TGTGCCAGCAGCCAAGATGGGGGCTCTAGGTTCTTC.

This clonotype was recorded a few times. In nucleotides, the CDR3 is TGTGCCAGCAGCCCCGGGACTAGCGGCATACTTTGGTCCTACGAGCAGTACTTC. It yields the protein CASSPGTSGILWSYEQYF. This chain links TRBV5-6 with TRBJ2-7; 11 bases align to TRBD2. The CDR3 runs 18 residues. CDR1 is SGHDT and CDR2 is YYEEEE in the germline V gene. The J segment lost 1 base and the V segment lost 4 bases, leaving 13 bases of the junction unmatched.

This clonotype was recorded at least ten times. The V gene is TRBV4-3, the J gene TRBJ2-2; TRBD2 agrees at 9 bases. Per germline, CDR1 LGHNA and CDR2 YSLEER. Germline trimming cut 1 base from V and 7 bases from J; bases unmatched to any gene: 10. The CDR3 consists of 17 residues. CDR3 region: CASSQVPRLAGHGELFF. The DNA for the CDR3 is TGCGCCAGCAGCCAAGTCCCAAGGCTAGCGGGACACGGGGAGCTGTTTTTT.

This clonotype was detected only a few times. J is TRBJ2-7 and V is TRBV29-1, with 8 bases identical to TRBD2. Germline V CDR1 and CDR2: SQVTM, ANQGSEA. This CDR3 spans 14 amino acids. With V trimmed by 7 bases and J by 6 bases, 14 bases remained unmatched. For the CDR3, the DNA is TGCAGCGCAGCATCCGGGACTAGGGGCGCCGAGCAGTACTTC. Its protein product is CSAASGTRGAEQYF.

In this sample, this clonotype turned up a few times. This chain joins TRBV7-8 and TRBJ2-1; D gene unclear. The ends were cut back, 7 bases at V and 6 bases at J, with 13 bases in the middle. Germline V gene lookup returns CDR1 SGHVS and CDR2 FQNEAQ. The CDR3 is made up of 13 amino acids. In DNA, the CDR3 is TGTGCCAGCATCCAAATGGACCTCAATGAGCAGTTCTTC. It translates to CASIQMDLNEQFF.

This clonotype was detected many times. The chain links TRBV7-2 to TRBJ2-5; TRBD2 matches 10 bases. The V segment lost 6 bases and the J segment 5 bases; nucleotides outside the gene matches: 9. CDR3 size: 15 residues. Germline V gene data show CDR1 as SGHTA and CDR2 as FQGNSA. CDR3 DNA: TGTGCCAGCAGTACATCTAGCGGGAGTCGGGAGACCCAGTACTTC. Protein product: CASSTSSGSRETQYF.

The chain employs TRBV25-1 and TRBJ1-4; maybe TRBD1 (5 bases). Germline values: CDR1 MGHDK, CDR2 SYGVNS. Trimming shortened V by 3 bases and J by 7 bases, and 12 bases separated the two germline ends. The CDR3 spans 14 residues. The CDR3 DNA reads TGTGCCAGCAGTGACGGGGGGAGGGGTGAAAAACTGTTTTTT. Its translation is CASSDGGRGEKLFF.

The V call is TRBV15, the J call TRBJ2-1; 7 bases map to TRBD2. This CDR3 has 16 residues. V shed 1 base, J shed 1 base, and the junction held 4 bases outside the gene matches. Germline V gene data show CDR1 as LNHNV and CDR2 as YYDKDF (reference sequence). In nucleotides, the CDR3 is TGTGCCACCAGCAGAGGCAGAGCGGGATCCTACAATGAGCAGTTCTTC. Amino acids: CATSRGRAGSYNEQFF.

This clonotype showed up just a few times. The genes are TRBV7-2 and TRBJ2-7; D may be TRBD1 or TRBD2 (5 bases each). This CDR3 is built from 13 residues. The V and J ends lost 1 base and 7 bases respectively, with 11 bases between them. In germline, CDR1 is SGHTA, CDR2 FQGNSA. CDR3 DNA sequence: TGTGCCAGCAGCTTAGGGGCAGGGAGAGAGCAGTACTTC. Its translation: CASSLGAGREQYF. Drawing the rest from reference TRBV7-2 and TRBJ2-7, the complete variable domain is GAGVSQSPSNKVTEKGKDVELRCDPISGHTALYWYRQSLGQGLEFLIYFQGNSAPDKSGLPSDRFSAERTGGSVSTLTIQRTQQEDSAVYLCASSLGAGREQYFGPGTRLTVT.

This clonotype was seen a few times. The CDR3 DNA sequence: TGCGCCAGCAGCCAATTCCCCGGGAACAGAGACGAGCAGTACTTC. This sequence encodes CASSQFPGNRDEQYF. The J gene is TRBJ2-7, the V gene TRBV4-3, with a tentative D call TRBD2 (5 bases). Per the germline V gene, CDR1 is LGHNA and CDR2 is YSLEER. This CDR3 contains 15 residues. V lost 2 bases, J lost 5 bases, and 16 bases lay in between.

The table lists this clonotype with a few counts. V is TRBV5-6 and J is TRBJ2-7; no clear D gene. The ends were cut back, 2 bases at V and 3 bases at J, with 9 bases in the middle. Per the germline V gene, CDR1 is SGHDT and CDR2 is YYEEEE. The CDR3 loop spans 13 amino acids. The CDR3 is CASSFGASYEQYF. The DNA for the CDR3 is TGTGCCAGCAGCTTCGGTGCCAGCTACGAGCAGTACTTC.

The chain recombines TRBV20-1 with TRBJ1-5; no clear D. V gave up 3 bases and J gave up 3 bases, with 6 bases separating them. The CDR3 consists of 12 residues. Germline assignment: CDR1 DFQATT and CDR2 SNEGSKA (reference sequence). The DNA of the CDR3 is TGCAGTGCTAGTCCCTTCAATCAGCCCCAGCATTTT. The encoded protein is CSASPFNQPQHF.

There are a few counts of this clonotype. V is TRBV28 and J is TRBJ1-4; 8 nucleotides line up with TRBD1. Germline V gene sequence: CDR1 MDHEN, CDR2 SYDVKM. V dropped 6 bases and J dropped 8; count of bases not matched to a gene: 20. The CDR3 has 18 residues. In nucleotides, the CDR3 is TGTGCCAGCAGATCCACCGACACCGGGACAGGATATGGGGAAAAACTGTTTTTT. Amino acids: CASRSTDTGTGYGEKLFF.

The CDR3 DNA is TGTGCCAGCTCACCACAGATTATCGATTCACCCCTCCACTTT. This gives the protein CASSPQIIDSPLHF. The chain combines TRBV18 with TRBJ1-6; no reliable D call. Per the germline V gene, CDR1 is KGHSH and CDR2 is LQKENI. There are 14 residues in the CDR3. V lost 1 base and J lost 8, with 9 bases in between.

There are a few counts of this clonotype. The V gene is TRBV20-1, the J gene TRBJ2-7, with TRBD2 matching over 11 bases. The CDR3 is 14 amino acids. Trimming at V came to 6 bases and at J to 2 bases, leaving 6 bases not matched to a gene. Germline-derived CDR1 and CDR2 are DFQATT and SNEGSKA (reference sequence). The CDR3 DNA reads as TGCAGTGCCTCTCCTAGCGGGAGGACCTACGAGCAGTACTTC. Translation: CSASPSGRTYEQYF.